The clone carrying this TCR beta chain was detected a few times. This entry is derived from a study of blood T cells in healthy people across ages. Sample-barcoded 5' priming and a J-beta primer mix drove a second PCR of roughly 7 to 11 cycles. Every cDNA molecule carried a tag from a template-switch adaptor bearing 12 random nucleotides. TCRdb used MiXCR to reprocess the 5' RACE reads, holding one entry per CDR3 protein. The table records fewer than 2,000,000 distinct CDR3 sequences, 34% of them present only once. The germline V gene has CDR1 WSHSY and CDR2 SAAADI. There are 17 residues in the CDR3. The V end lost 4 bases, the J end lost 0 bases, and 19 bases lay between the germline ends.

The rearrangement joins TRBV10-2 to TRBJ2-7, with TRBD1 as a possible D gene (5 bases). The TCR was taken from a woman aged 25 to 39 in good health. Input material: blood. CDR3 residues: CASSALAEQGLSYEQYF. CDR3 bases: TGCGCCAGCAGTGCATTAGCAGAGCAGGGCCTCTCCTACGAGCAGTACTTC.